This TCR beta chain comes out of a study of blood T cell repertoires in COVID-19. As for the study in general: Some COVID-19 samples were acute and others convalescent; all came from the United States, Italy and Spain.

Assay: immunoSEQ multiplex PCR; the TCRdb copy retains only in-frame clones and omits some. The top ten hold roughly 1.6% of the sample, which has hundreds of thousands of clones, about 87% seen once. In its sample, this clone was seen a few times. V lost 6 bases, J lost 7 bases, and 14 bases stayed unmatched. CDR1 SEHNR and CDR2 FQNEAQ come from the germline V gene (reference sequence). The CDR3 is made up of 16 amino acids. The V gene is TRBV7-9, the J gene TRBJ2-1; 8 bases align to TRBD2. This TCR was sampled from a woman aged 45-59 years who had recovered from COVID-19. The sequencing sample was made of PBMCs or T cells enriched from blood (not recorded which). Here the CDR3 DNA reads TGTGCCAGCAGAGGACCCGCGGGGGGATCGAGGAATGAGCAGTTCTTC. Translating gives CASRGPAGGSRNEQFF.